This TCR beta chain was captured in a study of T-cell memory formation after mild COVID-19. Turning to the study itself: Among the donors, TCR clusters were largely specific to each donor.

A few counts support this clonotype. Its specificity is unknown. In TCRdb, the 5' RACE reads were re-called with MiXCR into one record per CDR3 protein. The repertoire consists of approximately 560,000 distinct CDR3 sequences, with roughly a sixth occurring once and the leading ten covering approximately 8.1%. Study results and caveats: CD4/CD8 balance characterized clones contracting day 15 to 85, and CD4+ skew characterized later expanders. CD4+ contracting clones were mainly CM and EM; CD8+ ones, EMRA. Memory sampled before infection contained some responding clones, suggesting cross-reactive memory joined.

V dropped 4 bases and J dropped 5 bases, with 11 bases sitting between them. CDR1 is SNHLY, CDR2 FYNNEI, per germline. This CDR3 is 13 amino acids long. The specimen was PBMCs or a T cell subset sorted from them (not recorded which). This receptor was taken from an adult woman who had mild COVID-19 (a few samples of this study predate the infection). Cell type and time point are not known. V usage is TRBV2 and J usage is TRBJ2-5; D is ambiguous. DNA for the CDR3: TGTGCCAGCAGTGGCTACCATGGGGAGACCCAGTACTTC. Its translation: CASSGYHGETQYF.